This entry describes one T cell receptor beta chain. The sample is drawn from a study of blood T cell repertoires in COVID-19. About the study: Samples of COVID-19 (acute and convalescent) were obtained from the United States, Italy and Spain. PBMCs, B-cell-depleted T cells, or T cells provided the cDNA or gDNA that made up the material.

V lost 6 bases and J 10 bases, leaving 15 bases between the germline ends. This CDR3 is 12 amino acids long. Generated by immunoSEQ multiplex PCR, the TCRdb table keeps only in-frame clones and is missing some. The sample contains 200,000 to 250,000 clones, approximately 81% of which appear only once. What was sequenced was peripheral blood. This chain uses TRBV12-3 or TRBV12-4 with TRBJ1-1; perhaps TRBD1 as D (5 bases). The receptor was derived from a woman older than 75 with acute or convalescent COVID-19. This chain's CDR3 is CASSPQGSGAFF. The CDR3 DNA reads TGTGCCAGCAGCCCTCAGGGCAGTGGAGCTTTCTTT.